Below, one T cell receptor (beta chain) is given with its context. Its target is not known. The protocol was immunoSEQ multiplex PCR, while the TCRdb copy is restricted to in-frame clones and leaves out a portion. The repertoire holds 250,000 to 400,000 clones, with roughly nine tenths as singletons. This sample stems from a study of cytomegalovirus exposure and HLA in healthy donors. Study-wide results and limits: Reported performance of the classifier showed diagnosis of cytomegalovirus status with high specificity and sensitivity.

V dropped 3 bases and J dropped 6 bases, with 22 bases sitting between them. The CDR3 spans 17 residues. Germline CDR1 and CDR2: PRHDT and FYEKMQ (reference sequence). Specimen: PBMCs. V gene TRBV13 combines with J gene TRBJ2-3; no firm D call. This clonotype was sampled from a woman in her 30s in good health and CMV-seropositive. CDR3 loop: CASSFQNWHSLRDTQYF. The DNA for the CDR3 is TGTGCCAGCAGCTTTCAAAACTGGCACTCACTACGGGATACGCAGTATTTT.